One sample yielded the 2 T cell receptor delta chains listed below, sequenced in a study of γδ T cells in repeated Plasmodium falciparum infection. TCRdb reanalysed the multiplex PCR reads via CATT. The sample lists about 50,000 delta-chain clones; about 2% were seen once. Bulk repertoires came from Vgamma9/Vdelta2+ or Vdelta2-negative gammadelta T cells flow-sorted from PBMC. The specimen sequenced was gamma-delta T cells from blood. The receptors here all came from a pool of human donors (malaria-infected and uninfected, not separated).

This clone was recorded at least ten times. The TCRdb record carries a much larger clone's protein, which differs from this DNA's translation at residue 9; a read error is the likely cause, and the protein listed here is the DNA translation. Here the V gene is TRDV3, but the J gene went uncalled; the table's D call, TRDD3, was not checked against the DNA. The germline CDR1 and CDR2 sequences are TVYSNPD and GDNSRS (reference sequence). This CDR3 comprises 17 residues. CDR3 residues: CAFHRYWGVRPNRWLIF. The CDR3 DNA sequence: TGTGCCTTTCACCGGTACTGGGGGGTACGTCCAAATAGGTGGCTCATCTTT.

There are a few counts of this clone. This is likely an artifact of a read error, given a far larger clone one base away. Other DNA sequences of this sample code for an identical CDR3. This rearrangement joins TRAV38-2/DV8 to TRDJ1, with 11 positions matching TRDD3. TCRdb lists no J gene, so it was determined here by aligning the DNA to germline. The CDR3 consists of 21 residues. Germline CDR1 is TSESDYY and CDR2 is QEAYKQQN. Here the CDR3 reads CAYRSALLLFALGDTQDKLIF. CDR3 coding DNA: TGTGCTTACAGGAGCGCTCTCTTACTTTTCGCTCTGGGGGATACACAGGATAAACTCATCTTT.